The 16 T cell receptor beta chains below come from one sample, sequenced in a study of vaccination and CD4 T cells after COVID-19. Cultured CD4+ T cell DNA underwent sequencing with the Oncomine TCR Beta short-read assay. TCRdb re-called the PCR reads through MiXCR, storing one row per CDR3 protein. The table shows 6,500 to 9,000 distinct CDR3 sequences, with 20% to 25% occurring only once. The antigens for these receptors are not known. Treatment: approximately nine-day PBMC culture with coronavirus spike peptide pools or control peptides (ViraFEST assay). Specimen: CD4+ T cells from blood, cultured in vitro, collected after SARS-CoV-2 vaccination. These receptors all come from a human donor who had recovered from COVID-19.

The gene calls are TRBV20-1 and TRBJ2-5; the D call may be TRBD1 or TRBD2 (5 bases each). With 4 bases removed from V and 2 bases from J, the gap between germline ends came to 17 bases. The CDR3 is made up of 15 amino acids. Looked up from germline, CDR1 is DFQATT and CDR2 is SNEGSKA (reference sequence). CDR3 loop: CSAISLGVKQETQYF. The DNA of the CDR3 is TGCAGTGCTATTTCACTGGGGGTAAAACAAGAGACCCAGTACTTC.

This clonotype was counted between two and nine times. The rearrangement uses TRBV5-6 and TRBJ2-7; no clear D gene. CDR1 is SGHDT, CDR2 YYEEEE, per germline. The CDR3 runs 11 residues. Deletions cut 3 bases from V and 0 bases from J, with 1 base between. CDR3 DNA: TGTGCCAGCAGCTACTCCTACGAGCAGTACTTC. As protein: CASSYSYEQYF. Complete variable domain (other parts from reference TRBV5-6 and TRBJ2-7): DAGVTQSPTHLIKTRGQQVTLRCSPKSGHDTVSWYQQALGQGPQFIFQYYEEEERQRGNFPDRFSGHQFPNYSSELNVNALLLGDSALYLCASSYSYEQYFGPGTRLTVT.

The sample holds a few counts of this clonotype. V and J are TRBV6-4 and TRBJ1-2; 9 positions match TRBD1. Germline V lookup: CDR1 MRHNA, CDR2 SNTAGT. The junction had 6 bases not matched to a gene; V was cut back by 5 bases and J by 8 bases. CDR3 length equals 13 residues. The CDR3 loop reads CASSQQGAGGYTF. The CDR3 DNA reads as TGTGCCAGCAGTCAACAGGGGGCAGGGGGCTACACCTTC.

This rearrangement joins TRBV28 to TRBJ2-3, with 10 positions matching TRBD2. This CDR3 has 15 amino acids. The V gene end was trimmed by 6 bases and the J gene end by 7 bases; junction bases not matched to a gene: 10. Germline lookup yields CDR1 MDHEN and CDR2 SYDVKM. The CDR3 sequence is CASSQTSGIINTQYF. CDR3 nucleotide sequence: TGTGCCAGCAGCCAAACTAGCGGGATAATAAATACGCAGTATTTT. The whole variable domain, filled in from reference TRBV28 and TRBJ2-3, reads DVKVTQSSRYLVKRTGEKVFLECVQDMDHENMFWYRQDPGLGLRLIYFSYDVKMKEKGDIPEGYSVSREKKERFSLILESASTNQTSMYLCASSQTSGIINTQYFGPGTRLTVL.

Notes on this clonotype: This may be a read error, as it is one base from a much larger clone. J is TRBJ1-2 and V is TRBV7-2; 7 bases fit TRBD1. This CDR3 is 15 amino acids long. Germline CDR1 SGHTA, CDR2 FQGNSA. In DNA, the CDR3 is TGTGCCAGCAGCTCCCCTGACAGGGCTAACCATGGCTACACCTTC. This codes for CASSSPDRANHGYTF.

This clonotype is deemed medium-sized. This chain connects TRBV7-9 to TRBJ2-1; 13 nucleotides align to TRBD2. CDR3 length equals 15 residues. Trimming at V came to 5 bases and at J to 4 bases, leaving 2 bases not matched to a gene. The V gene's germline CDR1 is SEHNR and CDR2 FQNEAQ (reference sequence). The CDR3 region is CASSRGLAGYNEQFF. The CDR3 DNA is TGTGCCAGCAGCAGGGGACTAGCGGGATACAATGAGCAGTTCTTC.

The sample holds a few counts of this clonotype. The rearrangement joins TRBV29-1 to TRBJ1-2; no firm D call. The CDR3 runs 14 residues. V gave up 6 bases and J gave up 4 bases, with 18 bases separating them. Germline CDR1 reads SQVTM; CDR2 reads ANQGSEA. The CDR3 region is CSVEKDGYRYGYTF. The CDR3 coding sequence is TGCAGCGTCGAGAAAGACGGATACCGCTATGGCTACACCTTC.

The V and J genes are TRBV2 and TRBJ1-1; D ambiguous. The V and J ends lost 6 bases and 1 base respectively, with 15 bases between them. CDR3 length: 15 residues. Per germline, CDR1 SNHLY and CDR2 FYNNEI. Written as DNA, the CDR3 is TGTGCCAGCAGCAAAGGCAGGACCTCGAACACTGAAGCTTTCTTT. It yields the protein CASSKGRTSNTEAFF.

This clonotype came up a few times. The V call is TRBV4-2, the J call TRBJ2-7; TRBD2 is a possible D gene (6 bases). Germline values: CDR1 LGHNA, CDR2 YNFKEQ. The CDR3 runs 15 residues. V was shortened by 0 bases and J by 1 base, with 10 bases between the two germline ends. The CDR3 region has the DNA TGTGCCAGCAGCCAAGAAGCGGGTGCGTCCTACGAGCAGTACTTC. It yields the protein CASSQEAGASYEQYF.

CDR3 amino acids: CASSSPTGTGGTGELFF. DNA of the CDR3: TGTGCCAGCAGCTCTCCGACCGGGACAGGGGGGACCGGGGAGCTGTTTTTT. The chain links TRBV6-1 to TRBJ2-2, with 11 bases lining up with TRBD1. There are 17 residues in the CDR3. V trimming: 6 bases; J trimming: 5 bases; junction bases outside the gene matches: 11. Per the germline V gene, CDR1 is MNHNS and CDR2 is SASEGT.

The chain couples TRBV11-2 to TRBJ2-7; 9 nucleotides agree with TRBD1. The junction had 6 bases not matched to a gene; V was cut back by 4 bases and J by 5 bases. The CDR3 runs 14 residues. Germline values: CDR1 SGHAT, CDR2 FQNNGV. CDR3 amino acids: CASSSPGQGNEQYF. The CDR3 DNA reads as TGTGCCAGCAGCTCACCGGGACAGGGAAACGAGCAGTACTTC.

Regarding this clonotype: Germline is not matched at one junction end, which may reflect a read error. The gene calls are TRBV6-1 and TRBJ2-7; no clear D gene. Germline CDR1 is MNHNS and CDR2 is SASEGT. The CDR3 totals 10 residues. CDR3 DNA sequence: TGTGCCAACAGTGCGCCCGAGCAGTACTTC. Residues: CANSAPEQYF.

By its share, this clonotype is medium-sized (0.01 to 0.1%). The CDR3 reads CASTETGQKAGYEQYF. The CDR3 DNA sequence: TGTGCCAGCACAGAAACCGGACAGAAGGCGGGGTACGAGCAGTACTTC. The V call is TRBV7-9, the J call TRBJ2-7, with D perhaps matching TRBD1 or TRBD2 (6 bases each). CDR3 length: 16 amino acids. V lost 7 bases and J lost 4, with 23 bases in between. Germline V lookup: CDR1 SEHNR, CDR2 FQNEAQ (reference sequence). The entire variable domain, with the rest obtained from reference TRBV7-9 and TRBJ2-7, is as follows: DTGVSQNPRHKITKRGQNVTFRCDPISEHNRLYWYRQTLGQGPEFLTYFQNEAQLEKSRLLSDRFSAERPKGSFSTLEIQRTEQGDSAMYLCASTETGQKAGYEQYFGPGTRLTVT.

This clonotype was seen more than once but under ten times. V is TRBV15 and J is TRBJ1-2; TRBD1 agrees at 11 bases. The germline V gene encodes CDR1 LNHNV and CDR2 YYDKDF (reference sequence). Trimming took 2 bases from V and 1 from J; bases not matched to a gene: 6. This CDR3 spans 17 amino acids. The CDR3 nucleotides are TGTGCCACCAGCAGACCCCGCGGGACAGGGGGTAACTATGGCTACACCTTC. Translating gives CATSRPRGTGGNYGYTF.

The chain links TRBV18 to TRBJ2-5; TRBD1 might be the D (7 bases). The ends were cut back, 6 bases at V and 5 bases at J, with 13 bases in the middle. This CDR3 is built from 13 residues. The germline gives CDR1 KGHSH, CDR2 LQKENI. CDR3: CASSSAGGETQYF. The CDR3 DNA reads as TGTGCCAGCTCGTCAGCAGGGGGGGAGACCCAGTACTTC.

In its sample, this clonotype was seen once. A single base separates this from a much larger clone, so it may be a read error. The V gene is TRBV28, the J gene TRBJ2-7; no clear D gene. Germline CDR1 and CDR2: MDHEN and SYDVKM. The CDR3 length is 14 residues. The CDR3 bases are TGTGCCAGCAGTCTGCCTTTCAGCTCCTACGAGCAGCACTTC. This gives the protein CASSLPFSSYEQHF.